The TCR beta chain under discussion was sequenced for a study of regulatory T cells in long-lasting Graves disease. Findings of the study overall: Public clonotype sharing was higher in persistent than newly diagnosed patients.

This clonotype was counted many times. Antigen: not known. Relying on iRepertoire HTBI primers and Arm-PCR of CDR3 regions, the team built TCR beta libraries. TCRdb ran MiXCR on the multiplex PCR reads and lists one entry per CDR3 protein. The table lists 300,000 to 400,000 distinct CDR3 sequences, over 15% of them singletons. Trimming took 5 bases from V and 4 from J, leaving 12 bases between them. There are 14 residues in the CDR3. CDR1 and CDR2 from the germline V gene are SGHTA and FQGTGA. Regarding time point: newly diagnosed GD, antithyroid drugs for less than 3 months. RNA isolated from PBMCs was used to make the TCR library. Into tubes containing EDTA, about 9.6 milliliters of peripheral blood were drawn. This sample was shared with a second study, whose subject was T cells in Graves' hyperthyroidism and ophthalmopathy. In that study: First-round RT-PCR of the TCR CDR3 relied on the HTBI primer set. A model of 13 V-J pairs discriminated ophthalmopathy from stable hyperthyroidism.

The receptor's source is a middle-aged man with Graves disease. V usage is TRBV7-3 and J usage is TRBJ2-1; TRBD2 is a possible D gene (5 bases). Source: peripheral blood mononuclear cells (PBMCs), taken at new diagnosis, from a patient treated with antithyroid drugs. This CDR3 reads CASSSGPPYNEQFF. The CDR3 coding sequence is TGTGCCAGCAGCAGCGGACCCCCTTACAATGAGCAGTTCTTC. Drawing the rest from reference TRBV7-3 and TRBJ2-1, the complete variable domain is GAGVSQTPSNKVTEKGKYVELRCDPISGHTALYWYRQSLGQGPEFLIYFQGTGAADDSGLPNDRFFAVRPEGSVSTLKIQRTERGDSAVYLCASSSGPPYNEQFFGPGTRLTVL.